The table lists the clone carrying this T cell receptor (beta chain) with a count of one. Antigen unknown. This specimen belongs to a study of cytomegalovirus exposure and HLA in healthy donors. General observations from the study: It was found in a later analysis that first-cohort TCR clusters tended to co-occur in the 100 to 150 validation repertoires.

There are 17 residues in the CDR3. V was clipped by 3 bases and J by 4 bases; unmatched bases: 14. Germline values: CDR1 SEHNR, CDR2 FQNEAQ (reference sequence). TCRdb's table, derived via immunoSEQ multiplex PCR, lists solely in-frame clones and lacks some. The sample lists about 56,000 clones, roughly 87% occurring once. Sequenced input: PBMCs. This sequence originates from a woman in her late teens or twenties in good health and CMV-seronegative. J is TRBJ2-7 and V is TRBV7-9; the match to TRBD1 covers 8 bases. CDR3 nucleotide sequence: TGTGCCAGCAGCTTTGGGGGTGGGCCAGGGGGCATTTACGAGCAGTACTTC. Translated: CASSFGGGPGGIYEQYF. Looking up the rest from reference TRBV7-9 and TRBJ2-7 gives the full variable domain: DTGVSQNPRHKITKRGQNVTFRCDPISEHNRLYWYRQTLGQGPEFLTYFQNEAQLEKSRLLSDRFSAERPKGSFSTLEIQRTEQGDSAMYLCASSFGGGPGGIYEQYFGPGTRLTVT.